Given below is one T cell receptor beta chain in context. Mismatch with germline at one junction end may stem from a read error. This sample was taken from a study of tumor and adjacent non-tumor tissue in lung cancer. In the study overall: The patients, 10 or so men and several women, were about 30 to 85 with stage I to III disease. Each sample yielded 4 million to 5 million productive TCRbeta reads on average.

This sample's RNA came from whole unsorted tissue. Three rounds of nested PCR, following a modified ARM-PCR protocol, produced the TCRbeta library. TCRdb passed the multiplex PCR reads through MiXCR, listing each CDR3 protein once. The data show about 70,000 distinct CDR3 sequences, with approximately 73% seen just once and 25% to 30% held by the top ten. Per the germline V gene, CDR1 is DFQATT and CDR2 is SNEGSKA (reference sequence). This CDR3 is built from 13 residues. The chain combines TRBV20-1 with TRBJ2-5; 11 nucleotides agree with TRBD2. Sequenced: lung tumor tissue. The sequence was collected from a man aged 55 to 70 with non-small cell lung cancer. CDR3 sequence reads: CSVSGRAQETHYF. The CDR3 nucleotides read TGCAGTGTTAGCGGGAGGGCCCAAGAGACCCATTACTTC.